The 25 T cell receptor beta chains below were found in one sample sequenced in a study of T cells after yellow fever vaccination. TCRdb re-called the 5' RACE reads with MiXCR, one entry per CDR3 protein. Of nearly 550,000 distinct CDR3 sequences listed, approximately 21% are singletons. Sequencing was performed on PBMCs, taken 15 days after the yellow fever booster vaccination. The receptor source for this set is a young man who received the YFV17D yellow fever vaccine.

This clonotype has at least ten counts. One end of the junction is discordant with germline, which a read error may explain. The CDR3 region has the DNA TGTGCCAGCAGTTTTGGCGGGAGCACAGATACGCAGTATTTT. Amino acid sequence: CASSFGGSTDTQYF. The chain joins TRBV5-1 to TRBJ2-3; weak D call: TRBD2 (5 bases). Germline CDR1 and CDR2: SGHRS and YFSETQ. The CDR3 has 14 residues.

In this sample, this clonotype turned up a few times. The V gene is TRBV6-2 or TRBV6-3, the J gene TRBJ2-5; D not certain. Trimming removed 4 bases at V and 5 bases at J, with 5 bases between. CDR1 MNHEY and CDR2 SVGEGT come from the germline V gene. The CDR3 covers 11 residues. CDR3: CASSSFETQYF. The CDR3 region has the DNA TGTGCCAGCAGTTCCTTCGAGACCCAGTACTTC.

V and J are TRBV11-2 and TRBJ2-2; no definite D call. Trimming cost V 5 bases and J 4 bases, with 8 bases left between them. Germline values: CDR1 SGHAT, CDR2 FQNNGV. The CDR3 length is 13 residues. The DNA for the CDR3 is TGTGCCAGCAGCCACGAACCCACCGGGGAGCTGTTTTTT. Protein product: CASSHEPTGELFF. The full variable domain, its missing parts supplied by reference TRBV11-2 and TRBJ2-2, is EAGVAQSPRYKIIEKRQSVAFWCNPISGHATLYWYQQILGQGPKLLIQFQNNGVVDDSQLPKDRFSAERLKGVDSTLKIQPAKLEDSAVYLCASSHEPTGELFFGEGSRLTVL.

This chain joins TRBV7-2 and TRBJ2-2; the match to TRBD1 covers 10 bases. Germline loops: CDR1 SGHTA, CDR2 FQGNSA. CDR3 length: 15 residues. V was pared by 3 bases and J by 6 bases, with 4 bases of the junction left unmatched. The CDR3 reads CASSFRQGAPGELFF. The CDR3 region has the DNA TGTGCCAGCAGCTTTAGACAGGGGGCACCCGGGGAGCTGTTTTTT.

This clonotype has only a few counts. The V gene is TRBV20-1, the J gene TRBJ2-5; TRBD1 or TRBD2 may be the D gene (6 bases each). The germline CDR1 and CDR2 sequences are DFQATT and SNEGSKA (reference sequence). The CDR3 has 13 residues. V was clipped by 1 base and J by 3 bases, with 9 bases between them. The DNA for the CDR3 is TGCAGTGCTAGAGTAGGGGGGAAAGAGACCCAGTACTTC. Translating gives CSARVGGKETQYF.

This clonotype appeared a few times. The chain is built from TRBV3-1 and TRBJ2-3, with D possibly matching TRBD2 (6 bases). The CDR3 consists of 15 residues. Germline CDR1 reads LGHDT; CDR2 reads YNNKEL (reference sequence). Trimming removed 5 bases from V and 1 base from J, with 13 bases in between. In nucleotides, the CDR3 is TGTGCCAGCAGCGAAAGGGACTTCCGCACAGATACGCAGTATTTT. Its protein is CASSERDFRTDTQYF.

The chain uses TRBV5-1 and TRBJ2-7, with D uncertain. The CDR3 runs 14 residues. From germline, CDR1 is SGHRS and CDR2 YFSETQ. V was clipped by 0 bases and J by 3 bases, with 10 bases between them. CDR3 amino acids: CASSLEDGFYEQYF. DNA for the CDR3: TGCGCCAGCAGCTTGGAGGATGGATTCTACGAGCAGTACTTC.

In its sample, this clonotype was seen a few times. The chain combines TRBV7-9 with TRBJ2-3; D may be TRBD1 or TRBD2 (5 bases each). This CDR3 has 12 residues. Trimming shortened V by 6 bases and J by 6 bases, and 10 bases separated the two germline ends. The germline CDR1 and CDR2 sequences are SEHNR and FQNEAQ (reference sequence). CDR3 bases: TGTGCCAGCAGGGGGCGCGGGGATACGCAGTATTTT. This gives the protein CASRGRGDTQYF.

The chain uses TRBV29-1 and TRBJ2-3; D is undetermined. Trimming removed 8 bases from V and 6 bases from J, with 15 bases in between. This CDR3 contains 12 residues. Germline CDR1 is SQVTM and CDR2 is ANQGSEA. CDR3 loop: CSLDCLVDTQYF. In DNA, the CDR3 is TGCAGCCTAGATTGCCTGGTCGATACGCAGTATTTT.

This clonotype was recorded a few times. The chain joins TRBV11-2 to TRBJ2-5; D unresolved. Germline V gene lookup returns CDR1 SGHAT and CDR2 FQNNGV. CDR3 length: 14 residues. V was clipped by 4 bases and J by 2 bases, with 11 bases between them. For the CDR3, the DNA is TGTGCCAGCAGCTCCCCATCCTGGCAAGAGACCCAGTACTTC. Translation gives CASSSPSWQETQYF.

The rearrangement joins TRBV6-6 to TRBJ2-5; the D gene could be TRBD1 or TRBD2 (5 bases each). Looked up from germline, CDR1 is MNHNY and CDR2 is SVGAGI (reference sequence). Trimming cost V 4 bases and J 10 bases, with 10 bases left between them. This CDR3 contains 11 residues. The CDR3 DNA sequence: TGTGCCAGCAGTTTTGTGGGGGACCAGTACTTC. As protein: CASSFVGDQYF.

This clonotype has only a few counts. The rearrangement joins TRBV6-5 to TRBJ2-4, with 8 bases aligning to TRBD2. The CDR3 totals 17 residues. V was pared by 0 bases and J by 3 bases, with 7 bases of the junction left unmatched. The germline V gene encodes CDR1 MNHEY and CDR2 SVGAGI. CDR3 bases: TGTGCCAGCAGTTACTCTATAGCGGGACTGGGCAAAAACATTCAGTACTTC. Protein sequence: CASSYSIAGLGKNIQYF.

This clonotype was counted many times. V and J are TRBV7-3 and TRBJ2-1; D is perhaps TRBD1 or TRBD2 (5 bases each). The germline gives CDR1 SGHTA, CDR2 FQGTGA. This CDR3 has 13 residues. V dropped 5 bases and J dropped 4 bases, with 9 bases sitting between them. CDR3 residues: CASSGGAYNEQFF. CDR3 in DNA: TGTGCCAGCAGCGGGGGAGCTTACAATGAGCAGTTCTTC.

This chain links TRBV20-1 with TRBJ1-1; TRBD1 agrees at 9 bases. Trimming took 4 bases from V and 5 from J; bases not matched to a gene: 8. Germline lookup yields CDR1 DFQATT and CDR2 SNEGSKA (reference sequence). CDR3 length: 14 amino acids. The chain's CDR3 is CSANNRGRGTEAFF. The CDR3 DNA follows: TGCAGTGCTAATAACAGGGGGCGAGGAACTGAAGCTTTCTTT.

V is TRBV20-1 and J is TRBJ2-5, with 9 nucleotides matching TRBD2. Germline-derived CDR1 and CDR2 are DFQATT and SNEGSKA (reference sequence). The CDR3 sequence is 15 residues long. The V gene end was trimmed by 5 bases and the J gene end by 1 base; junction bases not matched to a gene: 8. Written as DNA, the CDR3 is TGCAGTGCTGCCAAGACTAGCGGTCTCCAAGAGACCCAGTACTTC. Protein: CSAAKTSGLQETQYF.

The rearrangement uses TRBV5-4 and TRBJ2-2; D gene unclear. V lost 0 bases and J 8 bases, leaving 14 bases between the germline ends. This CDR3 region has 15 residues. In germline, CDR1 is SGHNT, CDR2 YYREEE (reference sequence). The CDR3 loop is CASSLGGLAGGELFF. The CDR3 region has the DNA TGTGCCAGCAGCTTGGGCGGTTTAGCAGGTGGGGAGCTGTTTTTT.

CDR3 in amino acids: CSVTSSTDTQYF. Written as DNA, the CDR3 is TGCAGCGTAACATCTAGCACAGATACGCAGTATTTT. The V gene is TRBV29-1, the J gene TRBJ2-3; D is unclear. Germline V gene lookup returns CDR1 SQVTM and CDR2 ANQGSEA. The CDR3 contains 12 residues. Deletions cut 6 bases from V and 0 bases from J, with 7 bases between.

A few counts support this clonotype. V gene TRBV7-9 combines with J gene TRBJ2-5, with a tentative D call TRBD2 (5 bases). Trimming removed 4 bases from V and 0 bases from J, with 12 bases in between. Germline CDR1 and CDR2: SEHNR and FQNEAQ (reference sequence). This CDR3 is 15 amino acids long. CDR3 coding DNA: TGTGCCAGCAGCTATTTGGGGAGTTACCAAGAGACCCAGTACTTC. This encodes CASSYLGSYQETQYF.

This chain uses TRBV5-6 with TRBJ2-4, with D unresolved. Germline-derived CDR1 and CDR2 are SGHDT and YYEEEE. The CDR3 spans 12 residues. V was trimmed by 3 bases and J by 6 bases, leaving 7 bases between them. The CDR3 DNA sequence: TGTGCCAGCAGCTATGCCTCAAACATTCAGTACTTC. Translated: CASSYASNIQYF.

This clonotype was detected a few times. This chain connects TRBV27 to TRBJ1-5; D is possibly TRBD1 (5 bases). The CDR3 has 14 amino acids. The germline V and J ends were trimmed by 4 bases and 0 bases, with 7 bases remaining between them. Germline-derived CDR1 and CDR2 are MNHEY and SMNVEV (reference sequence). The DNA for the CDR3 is TGTGCCAGCAGTTCGACAGATAGCAATCAGCCCCAGCATTTT. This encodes CASSSTDSNQPQHF.

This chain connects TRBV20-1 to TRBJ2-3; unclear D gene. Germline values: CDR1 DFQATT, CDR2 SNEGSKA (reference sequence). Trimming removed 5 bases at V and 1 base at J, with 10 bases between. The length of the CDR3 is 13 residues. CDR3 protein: CSAVDRGTDTQYF. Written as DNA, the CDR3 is TGCAGTGCTGTTGATAGGGGCACAGATACGCAGTATTTT.

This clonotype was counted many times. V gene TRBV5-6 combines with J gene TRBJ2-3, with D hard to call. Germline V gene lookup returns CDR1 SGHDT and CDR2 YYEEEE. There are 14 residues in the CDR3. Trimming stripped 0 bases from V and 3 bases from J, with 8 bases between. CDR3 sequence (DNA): TGTGCCAGCAGCTTGGTATTAGGAACAGATACGCAGTATTTT. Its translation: CASSLVLGTDTQYF.

This CDR3 reads CASSLDGTSFNEQFF. CDR3 DNA: TGTGCCAGCAGCTTAGACGGGACTAGCTTCAATGAGCAGTTCTTC. V gene TRBV7-2 combines with J gene TRBJ2-1; TRBD2 aligns across 9 bases. The CDR3 runs 15 residues. Germline lookup yields CDR1 SGHTA and CDR2 FQGNSA. J lost 6 bases, V lost 1 base, and 4 bases had no gene match.

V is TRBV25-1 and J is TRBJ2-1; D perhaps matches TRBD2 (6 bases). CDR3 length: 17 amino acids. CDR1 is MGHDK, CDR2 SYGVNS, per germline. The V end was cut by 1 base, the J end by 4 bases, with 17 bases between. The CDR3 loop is CASSEFFGRGEYNEQFF. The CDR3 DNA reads TGTGCCAGCAGTGAATTCTTTGGGCGGGGAGAATACAATGAGCAGTTCTTC. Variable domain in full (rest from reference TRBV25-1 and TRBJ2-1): EADIYQTPRYLVIGTGKKITLECSQTMGHDKMYWYQQDPGMELHLIHYSYGVNSTEKGDLSSESTVSRIRTEHFPLTLESARPSHTSQYLCASSEFFGRGEYNEQFFGPGTRLTVL.

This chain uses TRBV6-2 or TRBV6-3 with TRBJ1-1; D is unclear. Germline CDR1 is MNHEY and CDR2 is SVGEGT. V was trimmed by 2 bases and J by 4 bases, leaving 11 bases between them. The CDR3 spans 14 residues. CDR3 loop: CASSYSGYSTEAFF. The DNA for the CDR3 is TGTGCCAGCAGTTACAGCGGGTATAGCACTGAAGCTTTCTTT.